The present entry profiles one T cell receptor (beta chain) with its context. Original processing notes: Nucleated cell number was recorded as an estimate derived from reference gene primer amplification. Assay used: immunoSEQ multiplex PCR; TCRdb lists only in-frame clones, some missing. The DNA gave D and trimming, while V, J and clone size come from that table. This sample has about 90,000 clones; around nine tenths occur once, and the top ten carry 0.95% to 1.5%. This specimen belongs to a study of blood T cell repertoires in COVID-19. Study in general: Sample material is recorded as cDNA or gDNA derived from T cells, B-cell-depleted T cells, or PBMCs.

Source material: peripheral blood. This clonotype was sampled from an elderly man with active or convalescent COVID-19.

CDR3 coding DNA: TGCACCAGCAGCCCCCCCGAGGGCGGGAGCTCCTACAATGAGCAGTTCTTC. Translated, it gives CTSSPPEGGSSYNEQFF. The chain is built from TRBV1 and TRBJ2-1; the table gives TRBD2 as D, unverified against the DNA. TRBV1 is recorded as a pseudogene. The CDR3 runs to 17 residues.